This T cell receptor beta chain was sequenced during a study of monozygotic twins with inflammatory bowel disease. Skipping T cell sorting, the study isolated total RNA directly from whole blood. CDR1 SGHDN and CDR2 FVKESK come from the germline V gene. There are 18 residues in the CDR3. TCR libraries were prepared from 3,000 to 4,500 ng total RNA each. Two nested PCRs, run for around 15 and 10 cycles, were applied to TCRalpha and TCRbeta cDNA. TCRdb reanalyzed the 5' RACE reads and collapses them to one entry per CDR3 protein, without DNA. The listing records just over 300,000 distinct CDR3 sequences.

This sequence joins TRBV14 and TRBJ2-1; TCRdb's D call of TRBD2 is untestable without DNA. The TCR sequence derives from a human donor with ulcerative colitis or Crohn's disease, or a healthy co-twin of an affected twin (not recorded which). Sample: blood. The CDR3 reads CASSQPSGVLFSYNEQFF.